This paragraph reports one TCR beta chain. The repertoire was sequenced with immunoSEQ multiplex PCR; TCRdb's copy has only in-frame clones and lacks some. There are about 220,000 clones in the sample; 80% to 90% occur only once, and 14% to 15% lies in the top ten. These data originate in a study of blood T cell repertoires in COVID-19. The study recruited people aged about 18 to 95 years across 20 to 30 US areas. The CDR3 has 17 residues. Germline values: CDR1 KGHDR, CDR2 SFDVKD. Trimming pared 5 bases from V and 0 bases from J, leaving 15 bases between. Material: PBMCs or T cells enriched from blood (not recorded which). The sequence was obtained from a woman aged 50 to 60 with acute COVID-19. The V gene is TRBV24-1, the J gene TRBJ2-2; D is perhaps TRBD2 (5 bases). CDR3 DNA sequence: TGTGCCACCAGTGGCAGAACCGGGGTCACGAACACCGGGGAGCTGTTTTTT. Amino acids: CATSGRTGVTNTGELFF.